Below are 9 T cell receptor beta chains sequenced from a single sample in a study of glioma-infiltrating T cells. Amplification of TCR alpha and beta CDR3 regions from RNA used iRepertoire nested multiplex PCR. Using its own MiXCR run on the multiplex PCR reads, TCRdb lists one record per CDR3 protein. The data contain approximately 110,000 distinct CDR3 sequences, more than 20% of them singletons. Sample: glioma tissue, nonneoplastic brain tissue, or PBMCs (not recorded which). The receptors come from a human donor with low-grade glioma or glioblastoma, undergoing nonglioma brain surgery, or in good health (not recorded which).

This clonotype was counted many times. The J gene is TRBJ2-7, the V gene TRBV27; D not certain. Germline loops: CDR1 MNHEY, CDR2 SMNVEV (reference sequence). Trimming stripped 5 bases from V and 5 bases from J, with 16 bases between. The CDR3 contains 14 residues. Here the CDR3 reads CASSPIVQPDEQYF. The DNA for the CDR3 is TGTGCCAGCAGTCCCATTGTACAGCCAGACGAGCAGTACTTC.

This clonotype was counted only a few times. A read error may be the cause here, since a much bigger clone is one base away. The chain uses TRBV3-1 and TRBJ2-7, with D perhaps matching TRBD2 (6 bases). Germline CDR1 reads LGHDT; CDR2 reads YNNKEL (reference sequence). The CDR3 consists of 15 residues. The CDR3 DNA sequence: TGTGCCAGCAGCCAATCGCTTGCGGGATCCTACGAGCGGTACTTC. It codes for CASSQSLAGSYERYF.

This clonotype was detected many times. The rearrangement uses TRBV7-9 and TRBJ2-2; TRBD2 matches 8 bases. Germline CDR1 SEHNR, CDR2 FQNEAQ (reference sequence). CDR3 length: 14 residues. V lost 3 bases to trimming and J lost 3 bases; unmatched junction nucleotides: 0. CDR3 protein: CASSFGRDTGELFF. The DNA for the CDR3 is TGTGCCAGCAGCTTCGGGAGGGACACCGGGGAGCTGTTTTTT.

This clonotype was seen at least ten times. The CDR3 DNA is TGTGCCAGCAGCTTAGCCGATCGTTGGGAGCAGTACTTC. Translation gives CASSLADRWEQYF. This sequence joins TRBV7-9 and TRBJ2-7, with no clear D. The CDR3 totals 13 residues. CDR1 SEHNR and CDR2 FQNEAQ come from the germline V gene (reference sequence). V was pared by 0 bases and J by 7 bases, with 10 bases between.

The chain employs TRBV19 and TRBJ2-6; the D is unclear. Looked up from germline, CDR1 is LNHDA and CDR2 is SQIVND (reference sequence). Trimming pared 6 bases from V and 0 bases from J, leaving 21 bases between. The CDR3 has 19 residues. CDR3 amino acids: CASRSSGVPRNSGANVLTF. CDR3 sequence (DNA): TGTGCCAGTAGATCCTCCGGAGTACCTAGGAACTCTGGGGCCAACGTCCTGACTTTC.

Comments on this clonotype: A much bigger clone sits one base away, suggesting this may be a read error. V gene TRBV19 combines with J gene TRBJ1-5, with D perhaps TRBD1 (5 bases). The CDR3 sequence is 15 residues long. Trimming removed 0 bases from V and 10 bases from J, with 16 bases in between. CDR1 is LNHDA and CDR2 is SQIVND in the germline V gene (reference sequence). CDR3 DNA: TGTGCCAGTAGTATAGATCCCTATCCCGGACACCCCCAGCATTTT. Translating gives CASSIDPYPGHPQHF.

About this clonotype itself: One base away lies a much larger clone, so this may be a sequencing read error. This chain uses TRBV7-2 with TRBJ2-5; D remains ambiguous. Germline V gives CDR1 SGHTA, CDR2 FQGNSA. The CDR3 runs 14 residues. The germline V and J ends were trimmed by 3 bases and 5 bases, with 13 bases remaining between them. The CDR3 sequence: CASSFVRYTETQYF. For the CDR3, the DNA is TGTGCCAGCAGCTTCGTCAGGTACACGGAGACCCAGTACTTC.

This clonotype was counted at least ten times. The chain couples TRBV19 to TRBJ1-2; the D gene is possibly TRBD1 (5 bases). The CDR3 is 16 amino acids. V lost 6 bases and J 3 bases, leaving 20 bases between the germline ends. Germline CDR1 is LNHDA and CDR2 is SQIVND (reference sequence). This CDR3 is CASRSQDTMNDYGYTF. In DNA form, the CDR3 reads TGTGCCAGTAGATCCCAGGACACGATGAATGACTATGGCTACACCTTC. The variable domain in full, completed from reference TRBV19 and TRBJ1-2, reads DGGITQSPKYLFRKEGQNVTLSCEQNLNHDAMYWYRQDPGQGLRLIYYSQIVNDFQKGDIAEGYSVSREKKESFPLTVTSAQKNPTAFYLCASRSQDTMNDYGYTFGSGTRLTVV.

This clonotype occurred many times. The gene calls are TRBV7-9 and TRBJ1-2; possibly TRBD1 for D (6 bases). This CDR3 is 14 amino acids long. Deletions cut 5 bases from V and 6 bases from J, with 16 bases between. Germline V gene data show CDR1 as SEHNR and CDR2 as FQNEAQ (reference sequence). Here the CDR3 DNA reads TGTGCCAGCAGCAGGGGCGGGCAGGGGCATGGCTACACCTTC. Translated: CASSRGGQGHGYTF. The variable domain in full, completed from reference TRBV7-9 and TRBJ1-2, reads DTGVSQNPRHKITKRGQNVTFRCDPISEHNRLYWYRQTLGQGPEFLTYFQNEAQLEKSRLLSDRFSAERPKGSFSTLEIQRTEQGDSAMYLCASSRGGQGHGYTFGSGTRLTVV.